This entry concerns a single T cell receptor (beta chain). With V trimmed by 3 bases and J by 3 bases, 2 bases remained unmatched. From germline, CDR1 is SQVTM and CDR2 ANQGSEA. This CDR3 has 12 amino acids. This record comes from a study of blood T cell repertoires in COVID-19. About the research overall: Acute-phase and convalescent COVID-19 samples originated in the United States, Italy and Spain. Nucleic acid was either cDNA or gDNA, and it came from T cells, B-cell-depleted T cells, or PBMCs.

Per the authors' pipeline: Scientists estimated how many nucleated cells there were by amplifying reference gene primers. Produced via immunoSEQ multiplex PCR; TCRdb's table is partial and in-frame only. Clonal size and the V and J genes are those of that table, whereas D and trimming came from the DNA. The data contain more than 250,000 clones, roughly 80% of them seen just once; the ten biggest clones take up about 4.5%. The sequence was obtained from a man between 60 and 70 years old who had recovered from COVID-19. This sequence joins TRBV29-1 and TRBJ2-7; 7 bases agree with TRBD2. Material: peripheral blood. CDR3 sequence (DNA): TGCAGCGTTGACGGCGGGGGCTACGAGCAGTACTTC. Protein: CSVDGGGYEQYF.